Each of the 9 T cell receptor beta chains below was sequenced from the same sample in a study of T cells in Graves' hyperthyroidism and ophthalmopathy. TCR beta CDR3 region amplification was performed from RNA transcripts. HTBI primers drove first-round RT-PCR of the TCR CDR3. TCRdb reprocessed the multiplex PCR reads with MiXCR, giving one entry per CDR3 protein. Of approximately 600,000 distinct CDR3 sequences listed, about 15% are singletons. Sequenced input: blood. The source is a woman aged 40 to 50 with Graves' ophthalmopathy.

This clonotype has ten or more counts. J is TRBJ1-1 and V is TRBV7-8; 7 bases map to TRBD1. CDR3 size: 15 residues. CDR1 is SGHVS, CDR2 FQNEAQ, per germline. Losses at the gene ends were 4 bases for V and 5 bases for J; bases not matched to a gene: 10. CDR3 sequence (DNA): TGTGCCAGCAGCTCCCCAGGGGGAAGGGGGACTGAAGCTTTCTTT. The encoded protein is CASSSPGGRGTEAFF.

This clonotype was observed at least ten times. The chain is built from TRBV2 and TRBJ1-1; D not certain. This CDR3 spans 14 amino acids. In germline, CDR1 is SNHLY, CDR2 FYNNEI. The ends were cut back, 0 bases at V and 4 bases at J, with 9 bases in the middle. In DNA form, the CDR3 reads TGTGCCAGCAGTGAAGCGGGGAGCGGCACTGAAGCTTTCTTT. Encoded protein: CASSEAGSGTEAFF.

The chain is built from TRBV20-1 and TRBJ1-6; possibly TRBD1 for D (5 bases). The CDR3 consists of 12 residues. CDR1 and CDR2 (germline): DFQATT, SNEGSKA (reference sequence). V was clipped by 6 bases and J by 10 bases, with 13 bases between them. DNA of the CDR3: TGCAGTGCCCTAGTGGGGGGGTCACCCCTCCACTTT. Its protein product is CSALVGGSPLHF.

This clonotype was counted ten times or more. The rearrangement joins TRBV30 to TRBJ2-4; D might be TRBD2 (6 bases). CDR3 length equals 15 residues. Looked up from germline, CDR1 is GTSNPN and CDR2 is SVGIG (reference sequence). V was trimmed by 4 bases and J by 1 base, leaving 14 bases between them. This CDR3 reads CAWIGEADAKNIQYF. The CDR3 DNA follows: TGTGCCTGGATTGGGGAGGCTGATGCCAAAAACATTCAGTACTTC.

This clonotype was detected only a few times. This chain uses TRBV4-2 with TRBJ1-2, with D hard to call. V lost 1 base and J lost 2, with 14 bases in between. The CDR3 is 16 residues long. From germline, CDR1 is LGHNA and CDR2 YNFKEQ. As DNA, the CDR3 is TGTGCCAGCAGCCAAGGTGGCGGGCGGTCAAACTATGGCTACACCTTC. Its protein is CASSQGGGRSNYGYTF.

This clonotype was seen many times. The chain combines TRBV5-1 with TRBJ2-7; D may be TRBD2 (5 bases). Germline CDR1 and CDR2: SGHRS and YFSETQ. The CDR3 is 12 residues long. Trimming cost V 4 bases and J 6 bases, with 11 bases left between them. The CDR3 here is CASSGGPSEQYF. The CDR3 nucleotides read TGCGCCAGCAGCGGCGGGCCGAGCGAGCAGTACTTC.

This clonotype was found many times. V gene TRBV27 combines with J gene TRBJ1-1; tentative D call: TRBD1 (5 bases). CDR3 size: 14 residues. In germline, CDR1 is MNHEY, CDR2 SMNVEV (reference sequence). V lost 6 bases and J lost 1, with 12 bases in between. The CDR3 region has the DNA TGTGCCAGCAGGGACGGAAGGGGGAACACTGAAGCTTTCTTT. Amino acid sequence: CASRDGRGNTEAFF.

This clonotype turned up a few times. The chain has TRBV3-1 and TRBJ2-6; TRBD1 aligns across 8 bases. The CDR3 spans 17 residues. CDR1 is LGHDT, CDR2 YNNKEL, per germline (reference sequence). V lost 8 bases and J lost 0; bases outside the gene matches: 9. DNA for the CDR3: TGTGCCAGCCGGCAAGCCACAGGGGGCTCTGGGGCCAACGTCCTGACTTTC. This encodes CASRQATGGSGANVLTF. Looking up the rest from reference TRBV3-1 and TRBJ2-6 gives the full variable domain: DTAVSQTPKYLVTQMGNDKSIKCEQNLGHDTMYWYKQDSKKFLKIMFSYNNKELIINETVPNRFSPKSPDKAHLNLHINSLELGDSAVYFCASRQATGGSGANVLTFGAGSRLTVL.

There are many counts of this clonotype. The chain recombines TRBV20-1 with TRBJ1-5, with D possibly being TRBD1 (5 bases). CDR1 is DFQATT and CDR2 is SNEGSKA in the germline V gene (reference sequence). The CDR3 extends over 14 amino acids. The germline V and J ends were trimmed by 1 base and 7 bases, with 14 bases remaining between them. The CDR3 DNA reads TGCAGTGCTAGAGCCAAAATTTGGGGGCAGCCCCAGCATTTT. This translates into CSARAKIWGQPQHF.